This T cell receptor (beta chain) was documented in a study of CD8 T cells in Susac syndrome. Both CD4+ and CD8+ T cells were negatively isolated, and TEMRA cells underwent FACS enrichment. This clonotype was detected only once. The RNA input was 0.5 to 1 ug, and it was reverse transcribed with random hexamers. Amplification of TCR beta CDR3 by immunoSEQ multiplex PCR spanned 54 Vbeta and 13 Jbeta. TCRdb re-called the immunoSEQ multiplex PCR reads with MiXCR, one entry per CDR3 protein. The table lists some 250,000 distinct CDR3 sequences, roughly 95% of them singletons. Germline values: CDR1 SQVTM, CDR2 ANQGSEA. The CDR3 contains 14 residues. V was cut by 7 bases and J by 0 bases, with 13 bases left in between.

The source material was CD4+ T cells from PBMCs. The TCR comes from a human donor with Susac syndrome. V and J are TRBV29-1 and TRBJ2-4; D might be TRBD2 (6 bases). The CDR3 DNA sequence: TGCAGCGCCGCTAGCGTCCTAGCCAAAAACATTCAGTACTTC. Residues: CSAASVLAKNIQYF.